The clone carrying this T cell receptor (beta chain) was counted at least ten times. V lost 6 bases and J lost 4, with 9 bases in between. The CDR3 contains 12 residues. The sample originates from a study of T-cell reconstitution after alpha-beta-depleted transplantation in children. The TCRbeta library was prepared with unique molecular identifiers. TCRdb recomputed calls from the PCR reads with MiXCR, one row per CDR3 protein. The table includes a few hundred thousand distinct CDR3 sequences, roughly a quarter detected once. This receptor was identified in a female patient aged 2-15 years who had a stem cell transplant for congenital amegakaryocytic thrombocytopenia, so the T cells may come from the graft donor. The sequencing used PBMCs, mostly from graft donor cells, collected 360 days after TCRalphabeta/CD19-depleted stem cell transplant. The genes are TRBV12-3 or TRBV12-4 and TRBJ2-5, with no clear D. In nucleotides, the CDR3 is TGTGCCAGCAGCCACACAAGAGAGACCCAGTACTTC. Translating it yields CASSHTRETQYF.